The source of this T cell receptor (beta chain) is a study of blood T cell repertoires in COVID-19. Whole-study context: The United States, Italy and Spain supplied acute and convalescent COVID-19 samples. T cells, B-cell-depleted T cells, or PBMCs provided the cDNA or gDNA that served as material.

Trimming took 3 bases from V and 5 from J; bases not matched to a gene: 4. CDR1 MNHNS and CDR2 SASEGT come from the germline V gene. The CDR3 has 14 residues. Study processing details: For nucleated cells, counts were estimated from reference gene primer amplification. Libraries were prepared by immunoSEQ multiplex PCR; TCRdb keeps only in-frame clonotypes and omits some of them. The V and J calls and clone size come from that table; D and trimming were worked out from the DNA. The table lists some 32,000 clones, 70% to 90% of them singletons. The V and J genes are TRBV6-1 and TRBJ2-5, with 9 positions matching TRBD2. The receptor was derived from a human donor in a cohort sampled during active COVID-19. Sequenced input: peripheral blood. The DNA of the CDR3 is TGTGCCAGCAGTGAGCGGGGGGGGTGGGAGACCCAGTACTTC. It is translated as CASSERGGWETQYF.